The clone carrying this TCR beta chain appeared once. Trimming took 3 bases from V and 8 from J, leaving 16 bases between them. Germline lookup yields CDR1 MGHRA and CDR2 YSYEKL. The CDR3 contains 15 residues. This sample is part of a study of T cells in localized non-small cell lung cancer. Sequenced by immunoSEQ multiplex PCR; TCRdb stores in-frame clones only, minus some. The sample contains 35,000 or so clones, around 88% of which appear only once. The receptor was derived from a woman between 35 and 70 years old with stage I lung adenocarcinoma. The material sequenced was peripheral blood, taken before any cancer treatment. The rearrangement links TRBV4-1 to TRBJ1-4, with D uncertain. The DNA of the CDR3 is TGCGCCAGCAGCCATCCCGGAGGCCGGGCGGAAAAACTGTTTTTT. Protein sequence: CASSHPGGRAEKLFF.